The 9 T cell receptor beta chains below come from one sample, sequenced in a study of blood T cell repertoires in COVID-19. Only in-frame clones appear in the TCRdb table, and some are missing; sequencing was by immunoSEQ multiplex PCR. The data show 280,000 or so clones, roughly 87% seen once. Material for sequencing was peripheral blood. Receptor source: a human donor in a cohort sampled during active COVID-19.

The V and J genes are TRBV11-2 and TRBJ2-3; the match to TRBD2 covers 8 bases. The germline V gene encodes CDR1 SGHAT and CDR2 FQNNGV. CDR3 length: 19 amino acids. V lost 6 bases and J lost 4; bases outside the gene matches: 21. CDR3 sequence (DNA): TGTGCCAGCAGAGATTATGGATCCCGACTAGCGCGGGTAGCAGATACGCAGTATTTT. Protein product: CASRDYGSRLARVADTQYF.

The J gene is TRBJ2-7, the V gene TRBV7-2, with no clear D. In germline, CDR1 is SGHTA, CDR2 FQGNSA. Trimming left V 7 bases short and J 0 bases short, with 13 bases between. This CDR3 has 14 residues. CDR3: CASTVTGVSYEQYF. CDR3 bases: TGTGCCAGCACCGTGACGGGTGTCTCCTACGAGCAGTACTTC.

CDR3 in DNA: TGTGCCAGCGCGGGGGGCCGGGACAATGAGCAGTTCTTC. Its protein is CASAGGRDNEQFF. The chain combines TRBV28 with TRBJ2-1; 8 bases line up with TRBD2. With V trimmed by 8 bases and J by 5 bases, 5 bases remained unmatched. In germline, CDR1 is MDHEN, CDR2 SYDVKM. The CDR3 is made up of 13 amino acids.

V usage is TRBV18 and J usage is TRBJ2-2; D is unresolved. Trimming pared 2 bases from V and 6 bases from J, leaving 10 bases between. CDR1 and CDR2 from the germline V gene are KGHSH and LQKENI. This CDR3 is 14 amino acids long. CDR3 sequence reads: CASSPDPRAGELFF. The CDR3 DNA sequence: TGTGCCAGCTCACCAGACCCCCGGGCCGGGGAGCTGTTTTTT. The full variable domain, rest sourced from reference TRBV18 and TRBJ2-2, is NAGVMQNPRHLVRRRGQEARLRCSPMKGHSHVYWYRQLPEEGLKFMVYLQKENIIDESGMPKERFSAEFPKEGPSILRIQQVVRGDSAAYFCASSPDPRAGELFFGEGSRLTVL.

CDR3 in DNA: TGTGCCAGCAGTGATACGGGGGGGAGGGAAAAACTGTTTTTT. Protein: CASSDTGGREKLFF. This rearrangement joins TRBV6-1 to TRBJ1-4, with D perhaps matching TRBD1 (5 bases). This CDR3 is 14 amino acids long. Deletions cut 3 bases from V and 8 bases from J, with 13 bases between. Germline CDR1 reads MNHNS; CDR2 reads SASEGT.

The chain combines TRBV5-1 with TRBJ2-2; 7 nucleotides align to TRBD2. This CDR3 comprises 15 residues. V shed 0 bases, J shed 4 bases, and the junction held 3 bases outside the gene matches. CDR1 SGHRS and CDR2 YFSETQ come from the germline V gene. CDR3 DNA sequence: TGCGCCAGCAGCTTGGCTCGGGGGGTCACCGGGGAGCTGTTTTTT. It codes for CASSLARGVTGELFF. Using reference TRBV5-1 and TRBJ2-2 for the parts outside the CDR3, the full variable domain is KAGVTQTPRYLIKTRGQQVTLSCSPISGHRSVSWYQQTPGQGLQFLFEYFSETQRNKGNFPGRFSGRQFSNSRSEMNVSTLELGDSALYLCASSLARGVTGELFFGEGSRLTVL.

The V gene is TRBV6-6, the J gene TRBJ2-7; no definite D call. The CDR3 covers 13 residues. The V and J ends lost 6 bases and 2 bases respectively, with 11 bases between them. In germline, CDR1 is MNHNY, CDR2 SVGAGI (reference sequence). The chain's CDR3 is CASSRQAPYEQYF. The CDR3 bases are TGTGCCAGCAGCCGTCAGGCACCCTACGAGCAGTACTTC.

The chain uses TRBV6-6 and TRBJ2-1, with D possibly matching TRBD2 (6 bases). The CDR3 length is 11 residues. Looked up from germline, CDR1 is MNHNY and CDR2 is SVGAGI (reference sequence). V lost 8 bases, J lost 11 bases, and 13 bases lay in between. The CDR3: CASSLSGKQFF. Here the CDR3 DNA reads TGTGCCAGCTCCCTTAGCGGCAAGCAGTTCTTC.

This chain joins TRBV6-5 and TRBJ2-5; 8 nucleotides line up with TRBD1. V trimming: 7 bases; J trimming: 13 bases; junction bases outside the gene matches: 11. Germline V gives CDR1 MNHEY, CDR2 SVGAGI. This CDR3 contains 12 residues. The CDR3 nucleotides are TGTGCCAGCACCGGGGACAGGTTAAATTCGTACTTC. It encodes CASTGDRLNSYF.